One T cell receptor beta chain is described in this entry. Its specificity is not known. Isolation of CD4+ T cells took place after 10 days of culture. The infection with SARS-CoV-2 (confirmed by PCR) occurred in this person between March and December 2020. As their vaccination, participants received two doses of either BNT162b2 or mRNA-1273. Cells had half their medium changed to IL-2 medium on days 3 and 7. Here immunoSEQ multiplex PCR was the method, and the copy in TCRdb shows in-frame clones only, minus some. The sample lists 45,000 to 55,000 clones; over 60% were seen once. CDR1 and CDR2 (germline): SGHAT, FQNNGV. CDR3 size: 14 residues. V shed 4 bases and J shed 2 bases, with 12 bases lying between them. The data originate from a study of vaccination effects on CD4 cells after COVID-19. About the study: Early after vaccination, and again late, three convalescent patients were sampled. Cultures used 2 million to 2.5 million PBMC per well, 9 to 10 IU/ml IL-2 and approximately 10 ug/ml peptides. General study results and limits: No early post-infection timepoints were available in the study, which also included few convalescent patients.

The chain is built from TRBV11-2 and TRBJ2-7; no clear D gene. Material: CD4+ T cells from PBMCs cultured without peptide, obtained after COVID-19 vaccination. This receptor was identified in a human donor who had a prior SARS-CoV-2 infection. In DNA form, the CDR3 reads TGTGCCAGCAGCTCCTTTTCCTTAGCCTACGAGCAGTACTTC. Its protein product is CASSSFSLAYEQYF.